The entry below describes one TCR beta chain. This specimen comes from a study of blood T cell repertoires in COVID-19. Study overall: Samples of COVID-19 (acute and convalescent) were obtained from the United States, Italy and Spain.

The CDR3 length is 14 residues. Original data processing: Counts of nucleated cells, estimated from reference gene primer amplification, were obtained. The data were produced by immunoSEQ multiplex PCR, yet TCRdb's version contains in-frame clones alone and is incomplete. V and J calls and clone size come straight from that table; D and trimming were deduced from the DNA. This sample has approximately 130,000 clones, with more than 75% found just once. Sequenced sample: peripheral blood. The chain joins TRBV12-2 to TRBJ1-1; the table gives TRBD1 as D, unverified against the DNA. TRBV12-2 is termed a pseudogene. The clonotype was recovered from a man in his fifties or sixties with acute or convalescent COVID-19. This CDR3 is CASRSDRGEGEAFF. The CDR3 DNA reads TGTGCAAGTCGCTCGGACAGGGGGGAGGGTGAAGCTTTCTTT.